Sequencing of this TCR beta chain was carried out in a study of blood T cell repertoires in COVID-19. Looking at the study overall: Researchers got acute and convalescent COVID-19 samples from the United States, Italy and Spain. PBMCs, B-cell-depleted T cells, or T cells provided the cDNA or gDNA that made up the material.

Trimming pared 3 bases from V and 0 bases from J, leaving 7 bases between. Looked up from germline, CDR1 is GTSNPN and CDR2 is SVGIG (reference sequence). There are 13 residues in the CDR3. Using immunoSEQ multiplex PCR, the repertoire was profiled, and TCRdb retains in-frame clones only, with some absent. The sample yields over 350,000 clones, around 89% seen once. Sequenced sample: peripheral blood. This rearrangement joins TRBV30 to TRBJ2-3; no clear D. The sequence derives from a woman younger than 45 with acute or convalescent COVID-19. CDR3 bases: TGTGCCTGGAGCGACTCTAGCACAGATACGCAGTATTTT. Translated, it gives CAWSDSSTDTQYF.